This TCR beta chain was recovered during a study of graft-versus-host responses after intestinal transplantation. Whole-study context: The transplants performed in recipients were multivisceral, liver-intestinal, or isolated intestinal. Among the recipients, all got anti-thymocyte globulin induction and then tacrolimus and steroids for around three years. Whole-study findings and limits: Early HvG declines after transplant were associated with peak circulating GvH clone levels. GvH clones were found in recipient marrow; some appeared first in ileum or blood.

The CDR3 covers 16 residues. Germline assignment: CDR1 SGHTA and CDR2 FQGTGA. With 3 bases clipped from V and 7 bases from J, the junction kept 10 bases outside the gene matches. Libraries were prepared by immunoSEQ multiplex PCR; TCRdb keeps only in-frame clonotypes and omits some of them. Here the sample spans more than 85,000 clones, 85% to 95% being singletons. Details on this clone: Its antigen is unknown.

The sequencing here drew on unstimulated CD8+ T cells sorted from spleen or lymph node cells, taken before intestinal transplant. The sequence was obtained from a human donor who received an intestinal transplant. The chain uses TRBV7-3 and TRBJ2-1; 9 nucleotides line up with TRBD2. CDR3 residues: CASSLGAASGINEQFF. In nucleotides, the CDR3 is TGTGCCAGCAGCTTGGGGGCCGCTAGCGGGATAAATGAGCAGTTCTTC.